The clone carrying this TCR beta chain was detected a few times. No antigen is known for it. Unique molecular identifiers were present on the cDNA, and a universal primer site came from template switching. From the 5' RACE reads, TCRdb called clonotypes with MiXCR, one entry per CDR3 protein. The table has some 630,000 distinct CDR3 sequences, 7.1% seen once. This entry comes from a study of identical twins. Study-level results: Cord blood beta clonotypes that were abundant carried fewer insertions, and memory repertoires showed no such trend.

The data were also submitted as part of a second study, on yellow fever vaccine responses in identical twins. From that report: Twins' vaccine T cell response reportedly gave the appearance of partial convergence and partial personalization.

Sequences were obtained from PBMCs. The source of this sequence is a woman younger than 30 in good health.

This chain's CDR3 is CASSSGPNYEQYF. CDR3 DNA sequence: TGTGCCAGCAGCTCCGGACCTAACTACGAGCAGTACTTC. The chain is built from TRBV9 and TRBJ2-7; D call uncertain. Trimming removed 4 bases at V and 3 bases at J, with 11 bases between. From germline, CDR1 is SGDLS and CDR2 YYNGEE. This CDR3 region has 13 residues.